This T cell receptor beta chain stems from a study of cytomegalovirus exposure and HLA in healthy donors. This CDR3 has 13 residues. V lost 5 bases and J lost 11, with 18 bases in between. The germline V gene encodes CDR1 SGHVS and CDR2 FQNEAQ. Points from the study as a whole: Within a later analysis, the majority of CMV-associated TCR beta chains appeared HLA-restricted. The number of N-insertions in an Asian-associated ancestry cluster was reportedly below the approximately 690-donor mean in a later analysis. Among TCR beta chains, those listed as cytomegalovirus-associated numbered about 160.

Comment on this clone: Its antigen is currently unknown.

This PCR relied on a set of 60 Vbeta primers and 13 Jbeta primers. Assay: immunoSEQ multiplex PCR; the TCRdb copy retains only in-frame clones and omits some. The sample consists of tens of thousands of clones, 70% of them appearing once. The sequencing input was PBMCs. The sequence derives from an older woman in good health and CMV-seropositive. This rearrangement joins TRBV7-8 to TRBJ1-1; no clear D. The CDR3 here is CASSVTLAYGAFF. CDR3 nucleotide sequence: TGTGCCAGCAGCGTGACGCTCGCCTACGGGGCTTTCTTT.